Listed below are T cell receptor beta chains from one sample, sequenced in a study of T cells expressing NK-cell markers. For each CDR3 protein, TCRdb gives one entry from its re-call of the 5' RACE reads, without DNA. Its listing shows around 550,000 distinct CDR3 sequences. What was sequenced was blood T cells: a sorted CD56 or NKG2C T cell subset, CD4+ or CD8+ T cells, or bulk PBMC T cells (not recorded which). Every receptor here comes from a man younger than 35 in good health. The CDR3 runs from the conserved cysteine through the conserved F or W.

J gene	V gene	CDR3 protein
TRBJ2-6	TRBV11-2	CASRLSGGTGANVLTF
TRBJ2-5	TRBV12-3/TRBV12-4	CASSFYGREGETQYF
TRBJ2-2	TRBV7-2	CASSPPPGLQAGELFF
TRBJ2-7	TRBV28	CASSLIDSWASPYEQYF
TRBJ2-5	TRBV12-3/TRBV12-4	CASAGTRGGAQYF
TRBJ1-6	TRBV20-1	CSARGRMVKQNSPLHF
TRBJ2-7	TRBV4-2	CASSQGSTDPYEQYF
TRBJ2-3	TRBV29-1	CSVESGTSSGGTQYF
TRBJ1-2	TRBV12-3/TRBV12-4	CASRWDRAAGYTF
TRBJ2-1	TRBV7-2	CASSPRDLGFREQFF